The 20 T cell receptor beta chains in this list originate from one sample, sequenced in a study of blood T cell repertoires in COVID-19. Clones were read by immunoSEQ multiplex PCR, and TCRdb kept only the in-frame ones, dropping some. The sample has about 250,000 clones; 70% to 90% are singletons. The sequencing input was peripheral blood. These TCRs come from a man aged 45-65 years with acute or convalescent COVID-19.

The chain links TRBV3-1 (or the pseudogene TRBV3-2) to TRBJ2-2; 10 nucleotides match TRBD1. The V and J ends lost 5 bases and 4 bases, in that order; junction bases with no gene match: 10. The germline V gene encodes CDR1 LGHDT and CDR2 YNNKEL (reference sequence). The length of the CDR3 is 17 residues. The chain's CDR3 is CASSSNPGQGSTGELFF. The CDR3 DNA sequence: TGTGCCAGCAGCTCCAATCCGGGACAGGGGTCCACCGGGGAGCTGTTTTTT.

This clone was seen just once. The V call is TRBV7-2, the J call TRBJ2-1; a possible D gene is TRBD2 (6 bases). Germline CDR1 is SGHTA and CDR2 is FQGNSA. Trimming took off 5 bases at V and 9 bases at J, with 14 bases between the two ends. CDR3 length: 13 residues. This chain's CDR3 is CASSLVLGGEQFF. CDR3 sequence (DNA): TGTGCCAGCAGCCTAGTATTGGGGGGTGAGCAGTTCTTC. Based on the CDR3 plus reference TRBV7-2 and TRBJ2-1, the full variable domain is GAGVSQSPSNKVTEKGKDVELRCDPISGHTALYWYRQSLGQGLEFLIYFQGNSAPDKSGLPSDRFSAERTGGSVSTLTIQRTQQEDSAVYLCASSLVLGGEQFFGPGTRLTVL.

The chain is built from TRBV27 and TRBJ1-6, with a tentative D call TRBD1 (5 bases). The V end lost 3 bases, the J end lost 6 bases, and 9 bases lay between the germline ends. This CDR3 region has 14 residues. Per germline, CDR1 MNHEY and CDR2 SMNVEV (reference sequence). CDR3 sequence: CASSFQGFNSPLHF. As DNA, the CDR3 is TGTGCCAGCAGTTTCCAGGGATTTAATTCACCCCTCCACTTT.

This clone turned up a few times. CDR3 sequence: CASLGGLGAGNTIYF. The CDR3 DNA follows: TGTGCCAGCCTCGGAGGGTTAGGGGCTGGAAACACCATATATTTT. V gene TRBV2 combines with J gene TRBJ1-3; the D gene is possibly TRBD1 (5 bases). The CDR3 contains 15 residues. Germline assignment: CDR1 SNHLY and CDR2 FYNNEI. V lost 8 bases and J lost 2, with 16 bases in between.

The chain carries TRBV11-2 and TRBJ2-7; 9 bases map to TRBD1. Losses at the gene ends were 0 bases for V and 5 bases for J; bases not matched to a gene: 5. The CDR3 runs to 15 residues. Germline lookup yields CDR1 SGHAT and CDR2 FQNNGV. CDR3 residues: CASSLDRGTGNEQYF. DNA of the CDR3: TGTGCCAGCAGCTTAGATAGAGGGACAGGGAACGAGCAGTACTTC.

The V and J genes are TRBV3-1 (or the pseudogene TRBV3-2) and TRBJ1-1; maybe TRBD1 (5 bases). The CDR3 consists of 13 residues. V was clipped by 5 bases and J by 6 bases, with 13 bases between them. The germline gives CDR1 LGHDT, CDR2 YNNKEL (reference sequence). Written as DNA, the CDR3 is TGTGCCAGCAGCTTTGAAAGGGGCTCTGAAGCTTTCTTT. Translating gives CASSFERGSEAFF.

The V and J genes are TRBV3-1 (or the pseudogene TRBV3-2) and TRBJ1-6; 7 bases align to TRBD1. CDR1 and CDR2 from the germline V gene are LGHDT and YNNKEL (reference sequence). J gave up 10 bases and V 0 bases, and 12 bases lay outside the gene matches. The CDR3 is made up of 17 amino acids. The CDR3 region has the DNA TGTGCCAGCAGCCAAGATCCAAGGGGGCAGCCGAGCTCACCCCTCCACTTT. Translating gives CASSQDPRGQPSSPLHF.

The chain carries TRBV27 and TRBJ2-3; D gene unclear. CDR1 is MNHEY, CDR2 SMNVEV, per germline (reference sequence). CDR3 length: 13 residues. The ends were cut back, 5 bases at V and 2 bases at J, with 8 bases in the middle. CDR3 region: CASSQSHTDTQYF. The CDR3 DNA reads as TGTGCCAGCAGTCAATCACACACAGATACGCAGTATTTT.

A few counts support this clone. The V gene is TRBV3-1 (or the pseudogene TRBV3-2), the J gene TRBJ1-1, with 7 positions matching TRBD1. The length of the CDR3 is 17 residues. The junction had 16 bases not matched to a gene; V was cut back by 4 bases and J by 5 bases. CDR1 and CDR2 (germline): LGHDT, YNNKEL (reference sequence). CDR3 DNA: TGTGCCAGCAGCCGCAGCCCGGCGAAGACAGGGAGGACTGAAGCTTTCTTT. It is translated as CASSRSPAKTGRTEAFF.

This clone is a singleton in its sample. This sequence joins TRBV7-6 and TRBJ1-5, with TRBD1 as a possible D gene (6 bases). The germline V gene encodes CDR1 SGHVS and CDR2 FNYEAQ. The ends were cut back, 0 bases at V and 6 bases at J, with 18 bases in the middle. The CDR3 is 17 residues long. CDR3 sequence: CASSLAIYTGLGQPQHF. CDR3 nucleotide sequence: TGTGCCAGCAGCTTAGCCATTTACACAGGGTTAGGTCAGCCCCAGCATTTT.

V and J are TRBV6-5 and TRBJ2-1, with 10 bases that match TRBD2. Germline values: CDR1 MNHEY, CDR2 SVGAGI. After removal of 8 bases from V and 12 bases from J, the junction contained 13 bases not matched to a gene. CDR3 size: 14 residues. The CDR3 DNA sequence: TGTGCCAGCCGCGCAAGTAGCGGGGGGATATGGCAGTTCTTC. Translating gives CASRASSGGIWQFF.

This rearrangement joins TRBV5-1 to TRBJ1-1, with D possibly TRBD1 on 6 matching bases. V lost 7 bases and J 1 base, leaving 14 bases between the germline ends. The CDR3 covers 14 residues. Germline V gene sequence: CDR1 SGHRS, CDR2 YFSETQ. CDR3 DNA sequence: TGCGCCAGCGTGCAGGGGCCGGCGAACACTGAAGCTTTCTTT. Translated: CASVQGPANTEAFF.

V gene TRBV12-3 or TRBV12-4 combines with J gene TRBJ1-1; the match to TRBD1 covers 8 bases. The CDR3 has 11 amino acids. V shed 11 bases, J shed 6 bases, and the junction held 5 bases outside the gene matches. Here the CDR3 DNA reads TGTGCCGGGAACAGGGGGGCTGAAGCTTTCTTT. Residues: CAGNRGAEAFF.

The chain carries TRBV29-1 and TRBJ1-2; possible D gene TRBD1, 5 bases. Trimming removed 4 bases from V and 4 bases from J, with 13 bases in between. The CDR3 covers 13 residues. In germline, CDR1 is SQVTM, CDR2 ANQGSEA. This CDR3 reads CSVVGPLSYGYTF. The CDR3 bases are TGCAGCGTTGTGGGGCCCCTCAGCTATGGCTACACCTTC.

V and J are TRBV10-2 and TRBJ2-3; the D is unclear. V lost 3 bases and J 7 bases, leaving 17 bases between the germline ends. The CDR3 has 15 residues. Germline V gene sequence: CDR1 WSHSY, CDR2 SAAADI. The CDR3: CASSDAQREKNTQYF. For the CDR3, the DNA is TGCGCCAGCAGTGATGCCCAGCGAGAAAAAAATACGCAGTATTTT.

This CDR3 is CASSPQTGGDLETQYF. In nucleotides, the CDR3 is TGTGCCAGCAGTCCCCAAACAGGGGGCGACTTGGAGACCCAGTACTTC. V usage is TRBV28 and J usage is TRBJ2-5; 9 bases map to TRBD1. CDR1 is MDHEN, CDR2 SYDVKM, per germline. The CDR3 totals 16 residues. Germline trimming cut 5 bases from V and 5 bases from J; bases unmatched to any gene: 12. Using reference TRBV28 and TRBJ2-5 for the parts outside the CDR3, the full variable domain is DVKVTQSSRYLVKRTGEKVFLECVQDMDHENMFWYRQDPGLGLRLIYFSYDVKMKEKGDIPEGYSVSREKKERFSLILESASTNQTSMYLCASSPQTGGDLETQYFGPGTRLLVL.

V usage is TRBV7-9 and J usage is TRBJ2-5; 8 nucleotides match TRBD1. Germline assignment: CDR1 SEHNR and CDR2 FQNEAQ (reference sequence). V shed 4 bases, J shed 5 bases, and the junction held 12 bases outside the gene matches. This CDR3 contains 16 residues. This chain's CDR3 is CASSSPDREPWETQYF. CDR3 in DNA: TGTGCCAGCAGCTCCCCGGACAGGGAGCCGTGGGAGACCCAGTACTTC.

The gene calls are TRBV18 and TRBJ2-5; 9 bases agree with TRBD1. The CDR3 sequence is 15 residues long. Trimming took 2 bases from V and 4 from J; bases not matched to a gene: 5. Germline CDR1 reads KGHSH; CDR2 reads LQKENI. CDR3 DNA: TGTGCCAGCTCACCAATACAGGGGGCAGTAGAGACCCAGTACTTC. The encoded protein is CASSPIQGAVETQYF.

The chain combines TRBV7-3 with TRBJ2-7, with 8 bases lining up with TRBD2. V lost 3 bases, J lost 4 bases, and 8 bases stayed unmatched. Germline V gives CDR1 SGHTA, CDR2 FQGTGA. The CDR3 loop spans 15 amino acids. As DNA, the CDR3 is TGTGCCAGCAGCTTCCCGGGAGGGAGGGGTTACGAGCAGTACTTC. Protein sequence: CASSFPGGRGYEQYF.

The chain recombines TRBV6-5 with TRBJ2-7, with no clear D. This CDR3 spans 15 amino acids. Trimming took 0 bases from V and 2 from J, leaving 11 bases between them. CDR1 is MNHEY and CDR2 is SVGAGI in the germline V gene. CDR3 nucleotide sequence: TGTGCCAGCAGTTACTCGACGCTCGGAGCCTACGAGCAGTACTTC. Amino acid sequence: CASSYSTLGAYEQYF.